This T cell receptor beta chain emerged from a study of T cell repertoires in cytomegalovirus infection. Study results and limitations: Using cumulative public TCR beta family frequency, the authors identified those who carried CMV together with the relevant HLA.

This clonotype was counted ten times or more. Its antigen is unidentified. In TCRdb, the reads were re-called with MiXCR into one record per CDR3 protein. The table has under 200,000 distinct CDR3 sequences, nearly 9.5% seen once. The length of the CDR3 is 15 residues. Trimming removed 7 bases from V and 2 bases from J; junction bases left unmatched: 9. The rearrangement links TRBV12-3 or TRBV12-4 to TRBJ2-5, with 8 bases that match TRBD1. The sample taken for sequencing was PBMCs. The receptor was derived from a human donor in good health (CMV status not recorded). Some clones in this sample may be carry-over from other donors' samples. The CDR3 nucleotides are TGTGCCAGCACTATCCCTGGGACAGGACAAGAGACCCAGTACTTC. Translation: CASTIPGTGQETQYF.